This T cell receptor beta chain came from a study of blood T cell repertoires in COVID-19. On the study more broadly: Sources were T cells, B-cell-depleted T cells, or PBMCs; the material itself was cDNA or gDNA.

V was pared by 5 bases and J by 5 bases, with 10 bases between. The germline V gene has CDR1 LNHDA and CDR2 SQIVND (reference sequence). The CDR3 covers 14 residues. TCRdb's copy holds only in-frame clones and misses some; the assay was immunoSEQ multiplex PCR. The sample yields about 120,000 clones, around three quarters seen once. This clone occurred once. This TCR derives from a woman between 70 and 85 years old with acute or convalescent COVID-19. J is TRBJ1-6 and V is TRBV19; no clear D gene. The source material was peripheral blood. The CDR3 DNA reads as TGTGCCAGTAGTGACCGGGTCGATAATTCACCCCTCCACTTT. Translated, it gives CASSDRVDNSPLHF.